This paragraph covers one T cell receptor (beta chain) sequence. Profiled with immunoSEQ multiplex PCR; TCRdb holds only in-frame clones, not every one. Here the sample spans approximately 50,000 clones, 86% being singletons. This specimen comes from a study of technical replicates of blood from a few donors. The V gene end was trimmed by 6 bases and the J gene end by 7 bases; junction bases not matched to a gene: 10. The CDR3 totals 14 residues. The germline CDR1 and CDR2 sequences are ENHRY and SYGVKD. The chain links TRBV10-3 to TRBJ1-2, with TRBD1 matching over 8 bases. This TCR was sampled from a human donor in good health. Some clones in this sample may be carry-over from other donors' samples. The source material was PBMCs. The DNA of the CDR3 is TGTGCCATCAGCTACGACGGACAGGGAAGTGGCTACACCTTC. It is translated as CAISYDGQGSGYTF.